These T cell receptor beta chains were read from a single sample in a study of CD8 T cells in Susac syndrome. TCRdb reprocessed the immunoSEQ multiplex PCR reads via MiXCR and lists one record per CDR3 protein. This sample yields about 140,000 distinct CDR3 sequences, of which just under 95% are seen a single time; approximately 0.18% belongs to the top ten. Material for sequencing was CD8+ T cells from PBMCs. The receptors come from a human donor with Susac syndrome. CDR3s include the opening cysteine and the closing phenylalanine or tryptophan. A D gene is named only where the DNA matches it firmly. Rows give clone size only sometimes, using once, few, many, or a class for an expanded clone.

size: -
V: TRBV4-1
D: -
J: TRBJ1-1
DNA: TGCGCCAGCAGCCCGCTACCAGGGGTCATGAACACTGAAGCTTTCTTT
CDR3: CASSPLPGVMNTEAFF

size: -
V: TRBV4-2
D: TRBD2
J: TRBJ2-1
DNA: TGTGCCAGCAGCCAAGAACTAGCGGCCATCCTCGATGAGCAGTTCTTC
CDR3: CASSQELAAILDEQFF

size: once
V: TRBV7-9
D: TRBD1
J: TRBJ1-1
DNA: TGTGCCAGACCGAGGACAGGGGACAAGAACACTGAAGCTTTCTTT
CDR3: CARPRTGDKNTEAFF

size: once
V: TRBV12-3/TRBV12-4
D: -
J: TRBJ2-7
DNA: TGTGCCAGCAGTGCTCGACAGAACTACGAGCAGTACTTC
CDR3: CASSARQNYEQYF

size: -
V: TRBV29-1
D: -
J: TRBJ2-1
DNA: TGCAGCGTTGTCCCCTTAAATAACAATGAGCAGTTCTTC
CDR3: CSVVPLNNNEQFF

size: -
V: TRBV9
D: -
J: TRBJ2-1
DNA: TGTGCCAGCAGCGCCCTGAATGAGCAGTTCTTC
CDR3: CASSALNEQFF

size: -
V: TRBV4-1
D: TRBD1
J: TRBJ2-5
DNA: TGCGCCAGCAGCCCCCGACTGACAGGGGGCGAAGAGACCCAGTACTTC
CDR3: CASSPRLTGGEETQYF

size: -
V: TRBV5-1
D: -
J: TRBJ1-1
DNA: TGCGCCAGCAGGACGGCAGGAGTTAACACTGAAGCTTTCTTT
CDR3: CASRTAGVNTEAFF

size: once
V: TRBV25-1
D: -
J: TRBJ2-3
DNA: TGTGCCAGCAGTGAATTTGGCGGCAGAACCACAGATACGCAGTATTTT
CDR3: CASSEFGGRTTDTQYF

size: -
V: TRBV7-9
D: -
J: TRBJ2-7
DNA: TGTGCCAGCTCCACCCGGGATAGCAAATTATACGAGCAGTACTTC
CDR3: CASSTRDSKLYEQYF

size: -
V: TRBV18
D: TRBD2
J: TRBJ2-1
DNA: TGTGCCAGCTCACCGGCCCTAGCGGGTTATGATGAGCAGTTCTTC
CDR3: CASSPALAGYDEQFF

size: -
V: TRBV4-1
D: -
J: TRBJ2-7
DNA: TGCGCCAGCAGCCAAGATTCCCTCACGGTCAGGGGATACGAGCAGTACTTC
CDR3: CASSQDSLTVRGYEQYF